This TCR beta chain was sequenced during a study of cytomegalovirus exposure and HLA in healthy donors. Overall study: The same platform was used for the 130 or so validation repertoires as for the 650 to 800 first-cohort repertoires, as reported in a later analysis. General study findings and limits: According to a later analysis, TCR clusters from the first cohort tended to co-occur in the 110 or so validation repertoires.

V trimming: 6 bases; J trimming: 0 bases; junction bases outside the gene matches: 7. The germline CDR1 and CDR2 sequences are KGHSH and LQKENI. This CDR3 has 16 amino acids. This table comes from immunoSEQ multiplex PCR, and its TCRdb copy is limited to in-frame clones, with some not included. The top ten hold about 10% of the sample, which has 150,000 or so clones, 89% seen once. With regard to this clone: Antigen specificity is unknown.

This receptor was obtained from a woman under 30 in good health and CMV-seropositive. Sequenced input: PBMCs. The V call is TRBV18, the J call TRBJ2-1; 8 nucleotides match TRBD2. The DNA for the CDR3 is TGTGCCAGCTCCCCCGGGCGGGGGGCCTCCTACAATGAGCAGTTCTTC. Translation: CASSPGRGASYNEQFF.